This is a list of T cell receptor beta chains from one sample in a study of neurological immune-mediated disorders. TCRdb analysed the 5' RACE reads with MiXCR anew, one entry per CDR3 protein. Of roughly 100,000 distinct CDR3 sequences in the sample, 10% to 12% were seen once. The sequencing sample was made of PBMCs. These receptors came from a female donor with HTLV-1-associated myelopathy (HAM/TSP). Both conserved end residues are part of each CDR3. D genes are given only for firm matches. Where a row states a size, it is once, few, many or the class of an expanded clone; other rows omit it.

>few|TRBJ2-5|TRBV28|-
TGTGCCAGCAGTTTAGGAGGAGGAGAGACCCAGTACTTC
CASSLGGGETQYF
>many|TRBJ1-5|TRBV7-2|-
TGTGCCAGCAGCTTAGACCTTGGGGGCAATCAGCCCCAGCATTTT
CASSLDLGGNQPQHF
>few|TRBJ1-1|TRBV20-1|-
TGCAGTGCTAGAGATATGATCAACACTGAAGCTTTCTTT
CSARDMINTEAFF
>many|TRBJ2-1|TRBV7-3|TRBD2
TGTGCCAGCAGCTCCTCAATAGCGGGGGGGCAGTTCTTC
CASSSSIAGGQFF
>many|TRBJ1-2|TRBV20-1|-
TGCAGTGCTAGGGGGGGCGCCGCGTATGGCTACACCTTC
CSARGGAAYGYTF
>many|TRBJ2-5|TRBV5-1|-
TGCGCCAGCAGCTTGGCTGGTGGGCACCAAGAGACCCAGTACTTC
CASSLAGGHQETQYF
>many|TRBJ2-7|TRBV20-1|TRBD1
TGCAGTGCTAGGGAGACAGGGGGGGCCTACGAGCAGTACTTC
CSARETGGAYEQYF
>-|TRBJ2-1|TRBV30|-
TGTGCCTATGCCGGCCGGCGCAATGAGCAGTTCTTC
CAYAGRRNEQFF
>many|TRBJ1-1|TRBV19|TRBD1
TGTGCCAGTTCACACAGGGGGTCTGCCACTGAAGCTTTCTTT
CASSHRGSATEAFF
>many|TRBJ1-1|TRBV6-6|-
TGTGCCAGCAGTGGCCGGGGGAGGGGGAACACTGAAGCTTTCTTT
CASSGRGRGNTEAFF
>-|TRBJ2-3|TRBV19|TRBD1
TGTGCCAGTAGTCTCGGGACAGGGGGGAGAGATACGCAGTATTTT
CASSLGTGGRDTQYF
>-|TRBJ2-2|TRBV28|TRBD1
TGTGCCAGCAGTTTATTAGGACAGGGGCTAGCCGGGGAGCTGTTTTTT
CASSLLGQGLAGELFF
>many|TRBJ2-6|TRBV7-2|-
TGTGCCAGCACCCCCCCCCCTGGGGCCAACGTCCTGACTTTC
CASTPPPGANVLTF
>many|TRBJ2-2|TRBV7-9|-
TGTGCCAGCAGCGCTACTAGCTACACCGGGGAGCTGTTTTTT
CASSATSYTGELFF
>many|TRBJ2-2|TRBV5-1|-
TGCGCCAGCAGCTTACAGATCACCGGGGAGCTGTTTTTT
CASSLQITGELFF
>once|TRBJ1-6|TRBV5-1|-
TGCGCCAGCAGCTTGACCGTCGGGAATTCACCCCTCCACTTT
CASSLTVGNSPLHF
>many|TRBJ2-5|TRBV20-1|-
TGCAGTGCTCCCGGGGCGGTAGGGGGGAGGGAGACCCAGTACTTC
CSAPGAVGGRETQYF
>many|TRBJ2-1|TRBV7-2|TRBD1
TGTGCCAGCAGCTCATCCCGCCTCAGGGGGAAGTCCTACAATGAGCAGTTCTTC
CASSSSRLRGKSYNEQFF
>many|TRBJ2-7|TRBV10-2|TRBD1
TGCGCCAGCAGTGCCGGGACAGGATACTACGAGCAGTACTTC
CASSAGTGYYEQYF
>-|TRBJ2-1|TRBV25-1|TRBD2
TGTGCCAGCAGTGAAGGGCAGGGAGGGTACAATGAGCAGTTCTTC
CASSEGQGGYNEQFF